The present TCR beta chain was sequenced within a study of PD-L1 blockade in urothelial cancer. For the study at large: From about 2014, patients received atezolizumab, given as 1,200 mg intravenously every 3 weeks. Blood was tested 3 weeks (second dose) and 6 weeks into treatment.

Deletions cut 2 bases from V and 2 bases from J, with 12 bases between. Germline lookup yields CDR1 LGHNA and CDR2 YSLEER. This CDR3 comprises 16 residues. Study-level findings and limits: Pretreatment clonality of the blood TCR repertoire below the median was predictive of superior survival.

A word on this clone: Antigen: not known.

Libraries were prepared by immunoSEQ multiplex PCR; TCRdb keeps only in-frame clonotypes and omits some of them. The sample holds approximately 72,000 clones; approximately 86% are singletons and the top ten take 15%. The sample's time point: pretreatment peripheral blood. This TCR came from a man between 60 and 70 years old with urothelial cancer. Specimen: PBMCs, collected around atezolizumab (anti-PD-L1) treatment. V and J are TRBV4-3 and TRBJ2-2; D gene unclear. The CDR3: CASSQRLISNTGELFF. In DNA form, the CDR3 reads TGCGCCAGCAGCCAACGACTCATCTCCAACACCGGGGAGCTGTTTTTT.